What follows describes a single T cell receptor beta chain. Its antigen is unidentified. The time point was: week 23, last vaccination. What each vaccine dose contained was 300 ug of mutant IDH1 20-mer peptide, accompanied by topical imiquimod. Germline CDR1 reads SGHAT; CDR2 reads FQNNGV. Trimming pared 3 bases from V and 0 bases from J, leaving 12 bases between. This CDR3 contains 15 residues. The data derive from a study of a mutant IDH1 vaccine in newly diagnosed glioma. Clones were sequenced by immunoSEQ multiplex PCR, and TCRdb holds only the in-frame ones, with some missing. The table shows about 43,000 clones, with approximately 88% occurring only once.

V is TRBV11-2 and J is TRBJ2-7; the D gene is possibly TRBD1 (5 bases). The specimen comprised PBMCs, sampled from a glioma patient whose treatment included an IDH1 peptide vaccine. The receptor was isolated from a woman aged 18-35 years with glioma. Some clones in this sample may be carry-over from other donors' samples. The CDR3 bases are TGTGCCAGCAGCTTTTCCGACAGCAGCTCCTACGAGCAGTACTTC. Translating gives CASSFSDSSSYEQYF.